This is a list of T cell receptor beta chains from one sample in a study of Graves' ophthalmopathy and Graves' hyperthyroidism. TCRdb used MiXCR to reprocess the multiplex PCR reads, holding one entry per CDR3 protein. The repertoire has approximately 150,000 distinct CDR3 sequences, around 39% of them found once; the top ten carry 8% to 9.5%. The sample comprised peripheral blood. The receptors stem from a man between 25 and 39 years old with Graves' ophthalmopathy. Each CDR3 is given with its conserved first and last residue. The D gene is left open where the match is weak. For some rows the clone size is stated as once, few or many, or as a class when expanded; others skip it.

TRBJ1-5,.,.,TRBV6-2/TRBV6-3,CASSYMANQPQHF,TGTGCCAGCAGTTATATGGCCAATCAGCCCCAGCATTTT
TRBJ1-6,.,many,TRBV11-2,CASSLDVLNSPLHF,TGTGCCAGCAGCTTAGACGTACTCAATTCACCCCTCCACTTT
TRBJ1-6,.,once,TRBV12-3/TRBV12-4,CASSNLGHLHF,TGTGCCAGCAGCAACCTCGGACACCTCCACTTT
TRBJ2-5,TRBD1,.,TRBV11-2,CASSSMGTGLQETQYF,TGTGCCAGCAGCTCCATGGGGACAGGCCTTCAAGAGACCCAGTACTTC
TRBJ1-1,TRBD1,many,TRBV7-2,CASSPGLRGGTGLNTEAFF,TGTGCCAGCAGCCCGGGGCTTAGAGGGGGCACCGGCTTGAACACTGAAGCTTTCTTT
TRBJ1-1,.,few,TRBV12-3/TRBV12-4,CASSLGVENTEAFF,TGTGCCAGCAGTTTGGGGGTGGAGAACACTGAAGCTTTCTTT
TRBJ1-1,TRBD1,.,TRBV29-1,CSVKGTGGMNTEAFF,TGCAGCGTGAAGGGTACAGGGGGAATGAACACTGAAGCTTTCTTT
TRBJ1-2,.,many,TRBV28,CASSGGERANYGYTF,TGTGCCAGCAGCGGGGGGGAGAGGGCTAACTATGGCTACACCTTC
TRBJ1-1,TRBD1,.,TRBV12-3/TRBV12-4,CASSLRRDRVNTEAFF,TGTGCCAGCAGTCTAAGGAGGGACAGGGTAAACACTGAAGCTTTCTTT
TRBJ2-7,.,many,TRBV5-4,CASSFESHSATGAYEQYF,TGTGCCAGCAGCTTCGAATCCCACTCTGCTACAGGAGCCTACGAGCAGTACTTC
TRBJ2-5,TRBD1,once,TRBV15,CATSRDPTGGGETQYF,TGTGCCACCAGCAGAGACCCCACAGGGGGCGGAGAGACCCAGTACTTC
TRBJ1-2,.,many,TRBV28,CASSSSRDQILF,TGTGCCAGCAGTTCGTCTCGGGACCAAATACTTTTC
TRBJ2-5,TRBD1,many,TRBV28,CASSHRDRQLQETQYF,TGTGCCAGCAGTCACAGGGACAGACAGCTCCAAGAGACCCAGTACTTC
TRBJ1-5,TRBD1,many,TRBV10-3,CATSPQDRGPSNQPQHF,TGTGCCACTAGCCCGCAGGACAGGGGGCCTAGCAATCAGCCCCAGCATTTT
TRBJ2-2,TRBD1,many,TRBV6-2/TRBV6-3,CASSPLGTANTGELFF,TGTGCCAGCAGCCCTCTCGGGACAGCTAACACCGGGGAGCTGTTTTTT
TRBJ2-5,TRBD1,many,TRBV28,CASSPQGLRQETQYF,TGTGCCAGCAGTCCACAGGGGTTGCGGCAAGAGACCCAGTACTTC
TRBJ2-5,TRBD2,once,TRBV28,CASRPSGSDVWGETQYF,TGTGCCAGCAGGCCCAGCGGGAGTGATGTATGGGGGGAGACCCAGTACTTC
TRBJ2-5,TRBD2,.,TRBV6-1,CASSLAGPDYETQYF,TGTGCCAGCAGCCTAGCGGGCCCGGATTACGAGACCCAGTACTTC
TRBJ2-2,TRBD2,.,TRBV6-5,CASSYGGSRPGELFF,TGTGCCAGCAGTTACGGCGGGAGCCGGCCCGGGGAGCTGTTTTTT
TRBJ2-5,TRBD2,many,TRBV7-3,CASSPMTSGKETQYF,TGTGCCAGCAGCCCCATGACTAGCGGGAAAGAGACCCAGTACTTC
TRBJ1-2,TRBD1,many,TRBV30,CAWGAQGGYGYTF,TGTGCCTGGGGGGCGCAGGGGGGCTATGGCTACACCTTC
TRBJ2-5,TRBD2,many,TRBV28,CASSLTSGRGEETQYF,TGTGCCAGCAGCCTCACTAGCGGGAGGGGGGAGGAGACCCAGTACTTC
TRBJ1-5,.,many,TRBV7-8,CASSTSGQGQPQHF,TGTGCCAGCAGCACCTCGGGGCAGGGGCAGCCCCAGCATTTT
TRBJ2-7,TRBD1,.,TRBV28,CASTFAGTATYEQYF,TGTGCCAGCACTTTCGCCGGGACAGCGACCTACGAGCAGTACTTC
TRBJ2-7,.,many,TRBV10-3,CAISESLEKSYEQYF,TGTGCCATCAGTGAGTCGCTGGAGAAGTCCTACGAGCAGTACTTC
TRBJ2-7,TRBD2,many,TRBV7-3,CASSFKFGLAGDIFYEQYF,TGTGCCAGCAGCTTCAAGTTCGGTCTAGCGGGAGATATCTTCTACGAGCAGTACTTC